This is a list of T cell receptor beta chains from one sample in a study of CD8+CD57+ T cells in acquired aplastic anemia. Each CDR3 protein gets one entry after TCRdb re-called the reads with MiXCR. Of about 190,000 distinct CDR3 sequences listed, around 59% are singletons. The specimen sequenced was sorted CD4+, CD8+, or CD8+CD57+ T cells (not recorded which) from PBMCs. The origin of the receptors is a human donor in good health, serving as a control. Both conserved end residues are part of each CDR3. D genes are given only for firm matches. Clone sizes are given selectively: once, few, many, or a class where the clone is expanded.

TRBD1	many	TRBV7-3	TRBJ1-6	TGTGCCAGCAGCATGGGACAGGGCTGGAATTCACCCCTCCACTTT	CASSMGQGWNSPLHF
-	-	TRBV28	TRBJ2-1	TGTGCCAGCAGTTTCACATGGGATGAGCAGTTCTTC	CASSFTWDEQFF
TRBD1	many	TRBV27	TRBJ2-1	TGTGCCAGCAGTTCGGGACAGGGTCCTTACAATGAGCAGTTCTTC	CASSSGQGPYNEQFF
-	many	TRBV7-2	TRBJ1-4	TGTGCCAGCAGCTTAGGAGGGGCCGCTAAAAAACTGTTTTTT	CASSLGGAAKKLFF
-	-	TRBV5-4	TRBJ1-1	TGTGCCAGCAGCGTCCCGGGGGGGGGGGGGAACACTGAAGCTTTCTTT	CASSVPGGGGNTEAFF
-	once	TRBV20-1	TRBJ2-7	TGCAGTGCTAGACAGAGGGGCGGTTCCTACGAGCAGTACTTC	CSARQRGGSYEQYF
TRBD1	-	TRBV15	TRBJ1-5	TGTGCCACCAGCAGGGGGACAGGCAAAAATCAGCCCCAGCATTTT	CATSRGTGKNQPQHF
-	-	TRBV9	TRBJ1-1	TGTGCCAGCAGCGCCAGGGACTCGGGACGGGTACCGAACACTGAAGCTTTCTTT	CASSARDSGRVPNTEAFF
TRBD1	-	TRBV9	TRBJ1-2	TGTGCCAGCAGCGCTGACAGGGTCGGTGCTGCTAACTATGGCTACACCTTC	CASSADRVGAANYGYTF
TRBD1	few	TRBV5-7	TRBJ1-4	TGTGCCAGCAGCCCTAGCAGGACAGGGGATGAAAAACTGTTTTTT	CASSPSRTGDEKLFF